These 8 T cell receptor beta chains originate from one sample sequenced in a study of cytomegalovirus exposure and HLA in healthy donors. PCR employed 60 Vbeta and 13 Jbeta primers. The table came from immunoSEQ multiplex PCR; TCRdb's copy has only in-frame clones and leaves some out. The sample lists under 100,000 clones; around 81% were seen once. The sample was PBMCs. These receptors were collected from a man aged 18 to 30 in good health and CMV-seropositive.

As DNA, the CDR3 is TGTGCCAGCAGCCCGGATTCGACAGCCACTACTGAAGCTTTCTTT. Its protein is CASSPDSTATTEAFF. V gene TRBV5-4 combines with J gene TRBJ1-1; weak D call: TRBD1 (5 bases). The CDR3 length is 15 residues. Germline V gives CDR1 SGHNT, CDR2 YYREEE (reference sequence). V lost 4 bases, J lost 5 bases, and 18 bases lay in between.

This chain joins TRBV29-1 and TRBJ2-7; TRBD2 matches 8 bases. Germline loops: CDR1 SQVTM, CDR2 ANQGSEA. Unmatched junction bases numbered 4, after V lost 6 bases and J lost 6 bases. The CDR3 spans 11 residues. Here the CDR3 reads CSVFGGVEQYF. For the CDR3, the DNA is TGCAGCGTATTCGGGGGGGTCGAGCAGTACTTC.

The J gene is TRBJ2-7, the V gene TRBV9, with 10 bases identical to TRBD2. This CDR3 comprises 15 residues. CDR1 is SGDLS, CDR2 YYNGEE, per germline. The V gene end was trimmed by 3 bases and the J gene end by 2 bases; junction bases not matched to a gene: 5. Here the CDR3 reads CASSGIAGGTYEQYF. CDR3 nucleotides: TGTGCCAGCAGCGGTATAGCGGGAGGAACCTACGAGCAGTACTTC.

The chain has TRBV7-3 and TRBJ2-3, with a possible D match to TRBD2 (5 bases). V lost 0 bases to trimming and J lost 5 bases, with 9 bases between them. The CDR3 is 14 amino acids. CDR1 SGHTA and CDR2 FQGTGA come from the germline V gene. CDR3 nucleotide sequence: TGTGCCAGCAGCTTAACGGGAGTCGGAGATACGCAGTATTTT. The encoded protein is CASSLTGVGDTQYF. The full variable domain, in which reference TRBV7-3 and TRBJ2-3 provide the parts outside the CDR3, is GAGVSQTPSNKVTEKGKYVELRCDPISGHTALYWYRQSLGQGPEFLIYFQGTGAADDSGLPNDRFFAVRPEGSVSTLKIQRTERGDSAVYLCASSLTGVGDTQYFGPGTRLTVL.

This rearrangement joins TRBV14 to TRBJ2-7; the D gene is possibly TRBD1 (6 bases). Deletions cut 5 bases from V and 1 base from J, with 18 bases between. CDR1 SGHDN and CDR2 FVKESK come from the germline V gene. The CDR3 is made up of 16 amino acids. CDR3 amino acids: CASSRRQGTPSYEQYF. CDR3 coding DNA: TGTGCCAGCAGCAGACGTCAGGGGACGCCTTCCTACGAGCAGTACTTC.

The rearrangement uses TRBV7-3 and TRBJ2-5; no definite D call. The germline V and J ends were trimmed by 0 bases and 0 bases, with 5 bases remaining between them. The length of the CDR3 is 14 residues. Germline assignment: CDR1 SGHTA and CDR2 FQGTGA. CDR3 region: CASSLTPNQETQYF. The CDR3 DNA sequence: TGTGCCAGCAGCTTAACTCCCAACCAAGAGACCCAGTACTTC.

The rearrangement joins TRBV28 to TRBJ2-7; a possible D gene is TRBD1 (5 bases). The CDR3 covers 14 residues. V lost 8 bases, J lost 1 base, and 15 bases lay in between. Germline CDR1 and CDR2: MDHEN and SYDVKM. The CDR3 DNA is TGTGCCAGCTTCGCAGGGTGGCCGTCCTACGAGCAGTACTTC. It specifies CASFAGWPSYEQYF.

The rearrangement links TRBV9 to TRBJ1-4, with D possibly matching TRBD1 (6 bases). There are 19 residues in the CDR3. The ends were cut back, 0 bases at V and 8 bases at J, with 26 bases in the middle. Per germline, CDR1 SGDLS and CDR2 YYNGEE. The CDR3 loop is CASSVEPFVLGQREEKLFF. As DNA, the CDR3 is TGTGCCAGCAGCGTAGAGCCCTTTGTCCTAGGACAGCGGGAAGAAAAACTGTTTTTT.